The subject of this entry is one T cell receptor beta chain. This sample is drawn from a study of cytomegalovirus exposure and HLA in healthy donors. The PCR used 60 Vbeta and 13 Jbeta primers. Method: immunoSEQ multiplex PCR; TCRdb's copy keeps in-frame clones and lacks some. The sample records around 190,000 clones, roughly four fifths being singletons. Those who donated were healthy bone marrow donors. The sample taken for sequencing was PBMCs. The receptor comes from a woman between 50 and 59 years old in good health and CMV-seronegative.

The CDR3 DNA is TGTGCCAGCAGCTACCTAGGCCCGGTAGTGAATGAGCAGTTCTTC. It specifies CASSYLGPVVNEQFF. The V gene is TRBV7-2, the J gene TRBJ2-1; D is unresolved. In germline, CDR1 is SGHTA, CDR2 FQGNSA. The CDR3 covers 15 residues. Trimming took off 4 bases at V and 7 bases at J, with 17 bases between the two ends.